Following are 18 T cell receptor beta chains from one sample sequenced in a study of identical twins. TCRdb used MiXCR to reprocess the 5' RACE reads, holding one entry per CDR3 protein. The profile shows a few hundred thousand distinct CDR3 sequences, roughly 12% of them singletons. These data are also associated with another study on yellow fever vaccine responses in identical twins.

Material: memory (CD45RO+) T cells sorted from blood. These receptors came from a woman in her late teens or twenties in good health.

This clonotype has a handful of counts. The gene calls are TRBV7-9 and TRBJ2-3; TRBD1 agrees at 7 bases. CDR3 length equals 15 residues. J lost 4 bases, V lost 0 bases, and 4 bases had no gene match. Germline V lookup: CDR1 SEHNR, CDR2 FQNEAQ (reference sequence). CDR3 in DNA: TGTGCCAGCAGCTTAGCGAACAGGGGAGCAGATACGCAGTATTTT. The encoded protein is CASSLANRGADTQYF.

This chain links TRBV3-1 with TRBJ2-7; 10 positions match TRBD2. V was pared by 1 base and J by 10 bases, with 7 bases of the junction left unmatched. Per the germline V gene, CDR1 is LGHDT and CDR2 is YNNKEL (reference sequence). The CDR3 sequence is 14 residues long. In nucleotides, the CDR3 is TGTGCCAGCAGCCAAGGACTAGCGGGCGCACGACAGTACTTC. Amino acids: CASSQGLAGARQYF.

This clonotype was observed a handful of times. The V gene is TRBV6-4, the J gene TRBJ2-2; no clear D gene. This CDR3 region has 14 residues. V was shortened by 2 bases and J by 3 bases, with 7 bases between the two germline ends. The V gene's germline CDR1 is MRHNA and CDR2 SNTAGT. CDR3 sequence (DNA): TGTGCCAGCAGTGACGGGGTGGACACCGGGGAGCTGTTTTTT. Amino acid sequence: CASSDGVDTGELFF.

The V and J genes are TRBV28 and TRBJ2-1; 10 bases line up with TRBD2. The CDR3 spans 14 residues. The germline V gene has CDR1 MDHEN and CDR2 SYDVKM. Trimming cost V 2 bases and J 6 bases; bases outside gene matches: 1. For the CDR3, the DNA is TGTGCCAGCAGTTTAATAGCGGGAGGCAATGAGCAGTTCTTC. It codes for CASSLIAGGNEQFF.

This clonotype was seen more than once but under ten times. This sequence joins TRBV2 and TRBJ1-5; the D is unclear. The CDR3 sequence is 13 residues long. The germline V gene has CDR1 SNHLY and CDR2 FYNNEI. The germline V and J ends were trimmed by 7 bases and 4 bases, with 11 bases remaining between them. CDR3: CASTGRINQPQHF. The CDR3 nucleotides are TGTGCCAGCACCGGCAGGATAAATCAGCCCCAGCATTTT.

A few counts support this clonotype. V and J are TRBV4-3 and TRBJ2-7, with 10 bases fitting TRBD2. The ends lost 1 base at V and 5 bases at J; junction bases unmatched: 5. Per the germline V gene, CDR1 is LGHNA and CDR2 is YSLEER. The CDR3 is 15 residues long. The CDR3, as DNA: TGCGCCAGCAGCCAAGTAGCGGGGGGCGGGAACGAGCAGTACTTC. It codes for CASSQVAGGGNEQYF.

This chain connects TRBV6-2 or TRBV6-3 to TRBJ2-7, with 9 bases that match TRBD1. CDR3 length: 14 amino acids. CDR1 is MNHEY, CDR2 SVGEGT, per germline. The ends lost 2 bases at V and 4 bases at J; junction bases unmatched: 3. This CDR3 is CASSYPDRGYEQYF. The CDR3 nucleotides are TGTGCCAGCAGTTACCCGGACAGGGGTTACGAGCAGTACTTC.

Comments on this clonotype: At one end the junction does not follow the germline gene, possibly because of a read error. V and J are TRBV4-2 and TRBJ2-5; D may be TRBD1 (5 bases). Germline CDR1 and CDR2: LGHNA and YNFKEQ. The length of the CDR3 is 15 residues. The CDR3: CASSPAQEGQKTQYF. In DNA, the CDR3 is TGTGCCAGCAGCCCAGCACAGGAAGGCCAAAAGACCCAGTACTTC.

This clonotype has a handful of counts. The chain is built from TRBV6-2 or TRBV6-3 and TRBJ2-2; D not resolved. V lost 3 bases to trimming and J lost 6 bases, with 11 bases between them. This CDR3 comprises 14 residues. Germline CDR1 is MNHEY and CDR2 is SVGEGT. The CDR3 is CASSYLFGAGELFF. CDR3 sequence (DNA): TGTGCCAGCAGTTATCTATTTGGGGCCGGGGAGCTGTTTTTT.

Ten or more counts support this clonotype. The chain couples TRBV29-1 to TRBJ2-2; D gene ambiguous. This CDR3 is 13 amino acids long. Germline-derived CDR1 and CDR2 are SQVTM and ANQGSEA. Trimming pared 4 bases from V and 3 bases from J, leaving 9 bases between. This CDR3 reads CSVVSLHTGELFF. The DNA of the CDR3 is TGCAGCGTTGTATCCTTACACACCGGGGAGCTGTTTTTT.

In this sample, this clonotype turned up many times. The chain couples TRBV6-1 to TRBJ2-7, with TRBD2 matching 10 bases. The trim removed 7 bases at V and 3 bases at J, leaving 6 bases unmatched. The CDR3 covers 14 residues. Germline assignment: CDR1 MNHNS and CDR2 SASEGT. The CDR3 DNA is TGTGCCAGCACCCGGACTAGCGGAATCTACGAGCAGTACTTC. It is translated as CASTRTSGIYEQYF.

This clonotype appeared a few times. The chain employs TRBV7-2 and TRBJ2-1; D may correspond to TRBD1 or TRBD2 (5 bases each). V was trimmed by 5 bases and J by 8 bases, leaving 19 bases between them. Germline values: CDR1 SGHTA, CDR2 FQGNSA. CDR3 length: 15 residues. CDR3 region: CASSTTGTRADEQFF. The CDR3, as DNA: TGTGCCAGCAGCACGACCGGGACGCGAGCCGATGAGCAGTTCTTC.

This clonotype was observed many times. The J gene is TRBJ2-3, the V gene TRBV20-1, with D possibly TRBD2 on 5 matching bases. Germline-derived CDR1 and CDR2 are DFQATT and SNEGSKA (reference sequence). Trimming left V 0 bases short and J 5 bases short, with 6 bases between. The CDR3 is 12 amino acids. The CDR3 is CSARDEGDTQYF. Here the CDR3 DNA reads TGCAGTGCTAGAGATGAGGGAGATACGCAGTATTTT.

The table lists this clonotype with a few counts. The chain is built from TRBV7-3 and TRBJ2-2; TRBD1 agrees at 7 bases. Germline-derived CDR1 and CDR2 are SGHTA and FQGTGA. The CDR3 runs 17 residues. V was pared by 0 bases and J by 2 bases, with 6 bases of the junction left unmatched. This CDR3 reads CASSLTLRQGNTGELFF. CDR3 sequence (DNA): TGTGCCAGCAGCTTAACCCTTCGACAGGGCAACACCGGGGAGCTGTTTTTT.

V usage is TRBV12-3 or TRBV12-4 and J usage is TRBJ1-3, with D uncertain. Trimming took 1 base from V and 1 from J, leaving 5 bases between them. The CDR3 consists of 14 residues. The CDR3 spells CASSLDQSGNTIYF. CDR3 DNA: TGTGCCAGCAGTTTAGATCAGTCTGGAAACACCATATATTTT.

This chain uses TRBV29-1 with TRBJ1-2; D gene uncertain. CDR3 size: 12 residues. V lost 4 bases to trimming and J lost 4 bases, with 10 bases between them. CDR1 is SQVTM and CDR2 is ANQGSEA in the germline V gene. CDR3 loop: CSVGSLFYGYTF. The CDR3 DNA reads TGCAGCGTTGGCAGTTTGTTCTATGGCTACACCTTC.

The genes are TRBV7-2 and TRBJ2-2; 8 nucleotides agree with TRBD2. V shed 5 bases, J shed 6 bases, and the junction held 8 bases outside the gene matches. The CDR3 is 15 residues long. Germline CDR1 and CDR2: SGHTA and FQGNSA. Written as DNA, the CDR3 is TGTGCCAGCAGCCCCGGGGGGGGGCTTGCCGGGGAGCTGTTTTTT. This codes for CASSPGGGLAGELFF.

This clonotype has a count of ten or more. The rearrangement links TRBV5-6 to TRBJ2-4; D tentatively fits TRBD1 or TRBD2 (5 bases each). This CDR3 contains 15 residues. Germline V gene data show CDR1 as SGHDT and CDR2 as YYEEEE. With 4 bases removed from V and 1 base from J, the gap between germline ends came to 12 bases. This chain's CDR3 is CASSRIWGAKNIQYF. The CDR3 DNA reads as TGTGCCAGCAGCCGTATCTGGGGGGCCAAAAACATTCAGTACTTC.